These 13 T cell receptor beta chains were sequenced from one sample in a study of CD8+ T cells in alopecia areata. Reverse transcription of extracted RNA yielded cDNA, which provided the sequencing template. The assay was immunoSEQ multiplex PCR, and TCRdb's table has in-frame clones only and misses some. Altogether some 180,000 clones are present, 50% to 70% being singletons, with the ten largest covering around 1.8%. Sequences were derived from CD4+ T cells sorted from blood, sampled at week 0. The origin of the receptors is a human donor with alopecia areata.

This clone was counted many times. The gene calls are TRBV7-2 and TRBJ2-1, with 9 bases aligning to TRBD2. This CDR3 has 16 residues. The J segment lost 4 bases and the V segment lost 2 bases, leaving 6 bases of the junction unmatched. The V gene's germline CDR1 is SGHTA and CDR2 FQGNSA. The DNA of the CDR3 is TGTGCCAGCAGCTTACTTAGCGGGGGCCCATACAATGAGCAGTTCTTC. Its translation: CASSLLSGGPYNEQFF.

CDR3 loop: CASSVGVHFKSGELFF. For the CDR3, the DNA is TGTGCCAGCAGCGTAGGCGTACATTTCAAGTCCGGGGAGCTGTTTTTT. The gene calls are TRBV9 and TRBJ2-2, with unresolved D. The germline V gene encodes CDR1 SGDLS and CDR2 YYNGEE. This CDR3 region has 16 residues. V was trimmed by 0 bases and J by 6 bases, leaving 15 bases between them. Using reference TRBV9 and TRBJ2-2 for the parts outside the CDR3, the full variable domain is DSGVTQTPKHLITATGQRVTLRCSPRSGDLSVYWYQQSLDQGLQFLIQYYNGEERAKGNILERFSAQQFPDLHSELNLSSLELGDSALYFCASSVGVHFKSGELFFGEGSRLTVL.

The CDR3 reads CASSHGGQPQHF. Written as DNA, the CDR3 is TGTGCCAGCAGTCACGGGGGTCAGCCCCAGCATTTT. This chain uses TRBV6-1 with TRBJ1-5; possibly TRBD1 for D (5 bases). Trimming cost V 5 bases and J 6 bases, with 8 bases left between them. The CDR3 is made up of 12 amino acids. Germline CDR1 MNHNS, CDR2 SASEGT.

This chain's CDR3 is CASRQGDSPLHF. The CDR3, as DNA: TGTGCCAGCAGGCAGGGGGATTCACCCCTCCACTTT. V usage is TRBV6-5 and J usage is TRBJ1-6; 7 positions match TRBD1. This CDR3 has 12 residues. Germline V gene data show CDR1 as MNHEY and CDR2 as SVGAGI. J was trimmed by 8 bases and V by 6 bases; bases with no gene match: 1.

With respect to this clone: The same CDR3 can be traced to other DNA sequences in this sample. The CDR3 protein is CASSPREETQYF. The CDR3, as DNA: TGTGCCAGCTCACCGCGGGAAGAGACCCAGTACTTC. This chain joins TRBV18 and TRBJ2-5, with D possibly TRBD2 on 5 matching bases. This CDR3 is 12 amino acids long. Trimming removed 3 bases at V and 3 bases at J, with 5 bases between. CDR1 is KGHSH and CDR2 is LQKENI in the germline V gene.

V usage is TRBV7-2 and J usage is TRBJ1-1; a weak D match, TRBD1 (5 bases). The CDR3 is 14 amino acids. Trimming removed 5 bases from V and 0 bases from J, with 10 bases in between. Looked up from germline, CDR1 is SGHTA and CDR2 is FQGNSA. The CDR3 bases are TGTGCCAGCAGCCCAGGGTCATTGAACACTGAAGCTTTCTTT. This sequence encodes CASSPGSLNTEAFF.

This chain joins TRBV28 and TRBJ2-4, with 15 bases identical to TRBD2. Looked up from germline, CDR1 is MDHEN and CDR2 is SYDVKM. V shed 10 bases, J shed 6 bases, and the junction held 4 bases outside the gene matches. The CDR3 is 14 residues long. Here the CDR3 reads CAISGLAGGNIQYF. CDR3 nucleotides: TGTGCCATTTCGGGACTAGCGGGGGGAAACATTCAGTACTTC.

This clone was seen only a few times. J is TRBJ2-7 and V is TRBV19; TRBD1 agrees at 9 bases. The CDR3 has 15 amino acids. Unmatched junction bases numbered 10, after V lost 5 bases and J lost 5 bases. CDR1 LNHDA and CDR2 SQIVND come from the germline V gene (reference sequence). CDR3 region: CASSGYRGLKDEQYF. The CDR3 nucleotides are TGTGCCAGTAGTGGCTACAGGGGGCTGAAGGACGAGCAGTACTTC.

The chain links TRBV30 to TRBJ2-3; D gene ambiguous. This CDR3 is built from 12 residues. Germline CDR1 is GTSNPN and CDR2 is SVGIG (reference sequence). Deletions cut 3 bases from V and 2 bases from J, with 6 bases between. CDR3 in DNA: TGTGCCTGGAGCCTGACCACAGATACGCAGTATTTT. Amino acid sequence: CAWSLTTDTQYF. Combining the CDR3 with reference TRBV30 and TRBJ2-3 gives the whole variable domain SQTIHQWPATLVQPVGSPLSLECTVEGTSNPNLYWYRQAAGRGLQLLFYSVGIGQISSEVPQNLSASRPQDRQFILSSKKLLLSDSGFYLCAWSLTTDTQYFGPGTRLTVL.

This clone was counted between two and nine times. The V and J genes are TRBV19 and TRBJ1-1; D gene ambiguous. Germline V gene lookup returns CDR1 LNHDA and CDR2 SQIVND (reference sequence). The CDR3 runs to 13 residues. The V end lost 5 bases, the J end lost 0 bases, and 7 bases lay between the germline ends. As DNA, the CDR3 is TGTGCCAGTAGTTACTACATGAACACTGAAGCTTTCTTT. It encodes CASSYYMNTEAFF.

This sequence joins TRBV29-1 and TRBJ1-2, with D perhaps TRBD1 (6 bases). V was trimmed by 3 bases and J by 1 base, leaving 9 bases between them. CDR1 is SQVTM and CDR2 is ANQGSEA in the germline V gene. This CDR3 contains 13 residues. The CDR3 protein is CSVDGGHNYGYTF. The CDR3 DNA reads as TGCAGCGTTGATGGGGGACATAACTATGGCTACACCTTC. Variable domain in full (rest from reference TRBV29-1 and TRBJ1-2): SAVISQKPSRDICQRGTSLTIQCQVDSQVTMMFWYRQQPGQSLTLIATANQGSEATYESGFVIDKFPISRPNLTFSTLTVSNMSPEDSSIYLCSVDGGHNYGYTFGSGTRLTVV.

V and J are TRBV29-1 and TRBJ2-1, with D uncertain. Per germline, CDR1 SQVTM and CDR2 ANQGSEA. The V end was cut by 4 bases, the J end by 4 bases, with 11 bases between. The CDR3 has 13 residues. The CDR3 here is CSVGPVGYNEQFF. Written as DNA, the CDR3 is TGCAGCGTTGGGCCTGTTGGGTACAATGAGCAGTTCTTC.

The CDR3 region is CASSPSNIQYF. The DNA for the CDR3 is TGTGCCAGCAGTCCAAGTAACATTCAGTACTTC. V usage is TRBV2 and J usage is TRBJ2-4; D ambiguous. Trimming removed 5 bases at V and 7 bases at J, with 6 bases between. The CDR3 is 11 residues long. Germline-derived CDR1 and CDR2 are SNHLY and FYNNEI.